Here is one T cell receptor (beta chain) with its context. It has no known antigen specificity. The record has no base qualities; no much larger clone is one base away. In the prospective study, participants were roughly 18 to 95 years old, resided in around 25 geographic areas of the United States, and were enrolled through a virtual design. Cohort assignment in the prospective study relied on participant-reported clinical history from a screening survey and a study questionnaire. In the prospective study, mobile phlebotomists collected whole blood, serum and a nasopharyngeal or oropharyngeal swab from each participant. Prospective study participants could optionally give additional blood draws and questionnaires over an approximately 2-month period. Prospective study blood samples were shipped either frozen or at room temperature before DNA extraction. From the cysteine up to the phenylalanine, the CDR3 has a length of 15 residues. Only CDR3 DNA remains: 45 bases, in frame from the first base. V drops 4 bases and J drops 5 bases, leaving 17 bases in between. The germline V gene encodes CDR1 KGHSH and CDR2 LQKENI.

The data derive from a study of blood T cell repertoires in COVID-19 (TCRdb year 2020). Study-level background: Samples covering the acute and convalescent phases of COVID-19 were provided by collaborators in the United States, Italy and Spain. The material from the prospective study consisted of cDNA or gDNA derived from T cells, B-cell-depleted T cells, or PBMCs. Subjects who had been exposed to COVID-19, were actively infected with it, or had recovered from it provided the deeply sampled blood TCRbeta repertoires that made up the dataset. The repertoires were released in a freely available public database meant as a resource for research on the immune response to SARS-CoV-2. The samples were drawn from two sources: the first 160 participants of the ongoing ImmuneRACE study, and over 1,000 subjects contributed by 6 global collaborators. The sample metadata nearly always contained a de-identified subject ID, COVID-19 status, age in years and sex. HLA class I and class II types, where available, came from metadata supplied by the sample provider rather than from assay-based typing.

TCRbeta CDR3 regions were amplified from genomic DNA by means of the immunoSEQ Assay, a bias-controlled multiplex PCR. Processing in the source paper ran as follows. Nucleated cell counts per sample were estimated from amplification of reference gene primers within the assay. To quantify the absolute abundance of each unique TCRbeta CDR3 rearrangement, sequence reads were collapsed and filtered. For each sample, productive Simpson clonality was calculated as the square root of Simpson's diversity index across productive rearrangements. TCRdb retrieved this table from immuneACCESS and kept in-frame rearrangements only. Not all clones are present; in checked studies, unresolved V genes account for under half, and no reason is known for the remainder. V, J and clone size reflect that table, while D and trimming were determined from the DNA. This sample lists about 180,000 clones; about 91% were detected once. The top ten clones comprise over 2% of the sample.

Paper-wide results and their limitations: Clinical and demographic metadata were provided uncurated, with the amount varying by source and participant.

The TCR sequence derives from a middle-aged woman with acute COVID-19. Sequenced input: PBMCs or T cells enriched from blood (not recorded which). The chain uses TRBV18 and TRBJ1-2; TRBD1 is a possible D gene, resting on 6 matching bases. The nucleotide sequence reads TGTGCCAGCTCACTGGACAGAGGCGGTACATATGGCTACACCTTC. This encodes CASSLDRGGTYGYTF.